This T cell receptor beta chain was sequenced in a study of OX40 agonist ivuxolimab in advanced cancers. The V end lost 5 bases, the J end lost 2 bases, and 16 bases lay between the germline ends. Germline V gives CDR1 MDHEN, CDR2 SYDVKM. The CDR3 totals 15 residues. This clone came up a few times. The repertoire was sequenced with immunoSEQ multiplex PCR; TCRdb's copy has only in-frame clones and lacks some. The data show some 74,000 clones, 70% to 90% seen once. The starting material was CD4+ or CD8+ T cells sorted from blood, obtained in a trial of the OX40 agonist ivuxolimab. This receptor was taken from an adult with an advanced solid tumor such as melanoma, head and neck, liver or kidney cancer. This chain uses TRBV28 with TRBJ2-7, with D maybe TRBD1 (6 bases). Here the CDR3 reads CASSLTGRSTYEQYF. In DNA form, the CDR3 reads TGTGCCAGCAGTCTAACAGGGAGAAGCACCTACGAGCAGTACTTC.